The clone carrying this T cell receptor beta chain came up a few times. Its antigen is currently unknown. This record belongs to a study of identical twins. Study-wide results and caveats: Out-of-frame beta chain sequences displayed weaker excess sharing between twins. Rather than following the same donors, the conclusions depended on cross-sectional statistical analysis. While abundant cord blood beta clonotypes carried fewer insertions, memory repertoires showed no such pattern.

After template switching added a universal primer site, the resulting cDNA carried unique molecular identifiers. One entry per CDR3 protein results from TCRdb running MiXCR on the 5' RACE reads. This sample has 500,000 to 550,000 distinct CDR3 sequences, with around 20% found just once. Germline lookup yields CDR1 MNHEY and CDR2 SVGEGT. J lost 0 bases, V lost 6 bases, and 3 bases had no gene match. This CDR3 is 15 amino acids long. These same data were also listed under a study on yellow fever vaccine responses in identical twins.

The chain uses TRBV6-2 or TRBV6-3 and TRBJ2-3; 10 bases align to TRBD2. The sample was CD4+ T cells sorted from blood. This TCR derives from a young woman in good health. CDR3 sequence: CASRDSGRSTDTQYF. The CDR3 DNA follows: TGTGCCAGCAGAGATAGCGGGAGGAGCACAGATACGCAGTATTTT.